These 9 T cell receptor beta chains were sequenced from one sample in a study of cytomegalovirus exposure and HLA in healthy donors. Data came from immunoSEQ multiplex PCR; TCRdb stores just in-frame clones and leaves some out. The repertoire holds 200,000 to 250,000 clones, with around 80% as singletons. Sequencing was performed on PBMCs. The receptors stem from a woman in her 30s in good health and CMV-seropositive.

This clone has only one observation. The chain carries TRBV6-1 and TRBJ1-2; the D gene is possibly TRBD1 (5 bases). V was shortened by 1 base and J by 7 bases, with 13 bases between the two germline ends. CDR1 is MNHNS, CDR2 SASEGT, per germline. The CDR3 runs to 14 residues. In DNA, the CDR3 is TGTGCCAGCAGTGAAGGAGGGGATGGGGTTGGCTACACCTTC. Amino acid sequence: CASSEGGDGVGYTF.

CDR3 region: CASSFSSGIETQYF. The DNA for the CDR3 is TGTGCCAGCAGCTTCAGTAGCGGGATCGAGACCCAGTACTTC. The chain couples TRBV7-8 to TRBJ2-5; 8 nucleotides align to TRBD2. Germline-derived CDR1 and CDR2 are SGHVS and FQNEAQ. The CDR3 covers 14 residues. V dropped 3 bases and J dropped 5; count of bases not matched to a gene: 5. The whole variable domain, remainder taken from reference TRBV7-8 and TRBJ2-5, is GAGVSQSPRYKVAKRGQDVALRCDPISGHVSLFWYQQALGQGPEFLTYFQNEAQLDKSGLPSDRFFAERPEGSVSTLKIQRTQQEDSAVYLCASSFSSGIETQYFGPGTRLLVL.

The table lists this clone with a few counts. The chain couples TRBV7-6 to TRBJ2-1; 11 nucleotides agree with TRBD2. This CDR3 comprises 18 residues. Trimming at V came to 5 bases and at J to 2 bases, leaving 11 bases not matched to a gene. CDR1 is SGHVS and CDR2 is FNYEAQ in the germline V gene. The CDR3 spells CASSPQSVGLAAYNEQFF. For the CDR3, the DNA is TGTGCCAGCAGCCCACAGAGTGTGGGACTAGCGGCCTACAATGAGCAGTTCTTC.

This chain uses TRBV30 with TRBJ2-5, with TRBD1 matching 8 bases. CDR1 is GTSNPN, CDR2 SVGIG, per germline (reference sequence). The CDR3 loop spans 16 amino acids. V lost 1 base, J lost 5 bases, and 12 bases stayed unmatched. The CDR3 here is CAWSGYRGVPIETQYF. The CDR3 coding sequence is TGTGCCTGGAGTGGATACAGGGGGGTTCCGATCGAGACCCAGTACTTC.

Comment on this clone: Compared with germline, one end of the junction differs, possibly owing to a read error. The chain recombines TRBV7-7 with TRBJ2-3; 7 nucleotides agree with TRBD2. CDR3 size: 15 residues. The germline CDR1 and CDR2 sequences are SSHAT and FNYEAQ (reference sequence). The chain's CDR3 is CASSVSAGEMDTQYF. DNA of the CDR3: TGTGCTAGCAGTGTATCGGCGGGAGAGATGGATACGCAGTATTTT. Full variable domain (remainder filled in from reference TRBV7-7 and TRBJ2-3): GAGVSQSPRYKVTKRGQDVTLRCDPISSHATLYWYQQALGQGPEFLTYFNYEAQPDKSGLPSDRFSAERPEGSISTLTIQRTEQRDSAMYRCASSVSAGEMDTQYFGPGTRLTVL.

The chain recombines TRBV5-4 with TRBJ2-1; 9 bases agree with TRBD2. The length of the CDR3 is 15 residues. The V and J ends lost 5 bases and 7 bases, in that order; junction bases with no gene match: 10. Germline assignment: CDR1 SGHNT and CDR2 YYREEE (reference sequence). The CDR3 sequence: CASRGRAGGLNEQFF. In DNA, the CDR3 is TGTGCCAGCAGGGGGAGAGCGGGAGGACTGAATGAGCAGTTCTTC.

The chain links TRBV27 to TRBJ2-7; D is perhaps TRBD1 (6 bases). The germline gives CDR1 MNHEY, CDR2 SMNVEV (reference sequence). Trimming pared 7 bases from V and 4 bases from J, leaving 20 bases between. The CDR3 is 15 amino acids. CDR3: CASTTYRDTSYEQYF. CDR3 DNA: TGTGCCAGCACAACATACCGGGACACGTCGTACGAGCAGTACTTC.

Written as DNA, the CDR3 is TGTGCCAGCTCACCCGGCCGCTTGTTTCGCTATGGCTACACCTTC. The encoded protein is CASSPGRLFRYGYTF. The rearrangement joins TRBV18 to TRBJ1-2; D unclear. The CDR3 runs to 15 residues. Germline CDR1 is KGHSH and CDR2 is LQKENI. Deletions cut 3 bases from V and 4 bases from J, with 15 bases between.

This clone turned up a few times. The CDR3 sequence is CSVRPGTGIFSSYTF. The CDR3 DNA is TGCAGCGTCAGACCGGGGACAGGGATTTTCTCAAGCTACACCTTC. The chain recombines TRBV29-1 with TRBJ1-2; the match to TRBD1 covers 9 bases. Unmatched junction bases numbered 17, after V lost 6 bases and J lost 9 bases. The CDR3 runs 15 residues. Germline loops: CDR1 SQVTM, CDR2 ANQGSEA.